The next 30 T cell receptor beta chains were all read from a single sample in a study of cytomegalovirus exposure and HLA in healthy donors. The PCR employed 60 Vbeta primers together with 13 Jbeta primers. This table comes from immunoSEQ multiplex PCR, and its TCRdb copy is limited to in-frame clones, with some not included. This sample has about 95,000 clones, with approximately 81% found just once. The sequenced material came from PBMCs. Receptors originate from an older woman in good health and CMV-seropositive.

J is TRBJ2-1 and V is TRBV28, with TRBD1 matching 8 bases. Germline CDR1 and CDR2: MDHEN and SYDVKM. CDR3 length: 14 residues. V gave up 6 bases and J gave up 3 bases; unmatched junction bases: 4. The CDR3 loop is CASSRTGIYNEQFF. CDR3 bases: TGTGCCAGCAGCAGGACAGGGATCTACAATGAGCAGTTCTTC.

The chain recombines TRBV4-2 with TRBJ2-5, with D tentatively TRBD2 (5 bases). Germline V gives CDR1 LGHNA, CDR2 YNFKEQ. Between the trimmed V and J ends, which lost 1 base and 13 bases, there was a span of 19 bases. The CDR3 totals 14 residues. CDR3: CASSQGPGTYERYF. The CDR3 nucleotides read TGTGCCAGCAGCCAAGGACCGGGAACCTACGAGCGGTACTTC.

This clone was seen just once. The chain couples TRBV5-1 to TRBJ1-4, with D tentatively TRBD1 (5 bases). The CDR3 has 15 residues. The V end was cut by 1 base, the J end by 1 base, with 8 bases between. Germline V lookup: CDR1 SGHRS, CDR2 YFSETQ. CDR3 loop: CASSLFTGTNEKLFF. CDR3 coding DNA: TGCGCCAGCAGCTTGTTTACAGGAACTAATGAAAAACTGTTTTTT.

The chain employs TRBV5-4 and TRBJ2-5, with 7 bases identical to TRBD1. The J call could be wrong; TRBJ2-7 is a better fit for the DNA end. CDR1 and CDR2 from the germline V gene are SGHNT and YYREEE (reference sequence). The CDR3 totals 14 residues. The CDR3 DNA reads TGTGCCAGCAGCTTGAACAGGGGATCCTACGAGCAGTACTTC. Translation gives CASSLNRGSYEQYF.

A note on this clone: One end of the junction does not line up with germline, which may come from a read error. V usage is TRBV7-7 and J usage is TRBJ1-2; D possibly corresponds to TRBD1 (5 bases). This CDR3 has 16 residues. The germline CDR1 and CDR2 sequences are SSHAT and FNYEAQ (reference sequence). CDR3 DNA sequence: TGTGCTAGCAGCTTAGCCGGGACTCATACTAGGTATGGCTACACCTTC. Translating it yields CASSLAGTHTRYGYTF.

The chain combines TRBV11-3 with TRBJ1-2, with 10 bases identical to TRBD1. The germline CDR1 and CDR2 sequences are SGHNT and YENEEA. J gave up 6 bases and V 4 bases, and 14 bases lay outside the gene matches. The CDR3 loop spans 17 amino acids. In DNA, the CDR3 is TGTGCCAGCAGCTCAAGTGGAGACAGGGGGCGTCGCAATGGCTACACCTTC. It translates to CASSSSGDRGRRNGYTF.

The V and J genes are TRBV28 and TRBJ2-7; 7 nucleotides align to TRBD1. CDR1 is MDHEN, CDR2 SYDVKM, per germline. This CDR3 comprises 14 residues. V was clipped by 2 bases and J by 5 bases; unmatched bases: 6. The CDR3 DNA reads as TGTGCCAGCAGTTTAGAGACAGGGAAGGACGAGCAGTACTTC. Translated, it gives CASSLETGKDEQYF.

The rearrangement uses TRBV5-6 and TRBJ2-1, with 7 bases that match TRBD2. V trimming: 3 bases; J trimming: 5 bases; junction bases outside the gene matches: 8. The CDR3 length is 15 residues. Germline V gene data show CDR1 as SGHDT and CDR2 as YYEEEE. The CDR3 region has the DNA TGTGCCAGCAGCTCCCTTACTAGCGATAACAATGAGCAGTTCTTC. It yields the protein CASSSLTSDNNEQFF. The full variable domain, rest sourced from reference TRBV5-6 and TRBJ2-1, is DAGVTQSPTHLIKTRGQQVTLRCSPKSGHDTVSWYQQALGQGPQFIFQYYEEEERQRGNFPDRFSGHQFPNYSSELNVNALLLGDSALYLCASSSLTSDNNEQFFGPGTRLTVL.

The rearrangement uses TRBV5-1 and TRBJ2-5; 7 nucleotides align to TRBD2. Germline-derived CDR1 and CDR2 are SGHRS and YFSETQ. This CDR3 comprises 14 residues. The V segment lost 7 bases and the J segment 1 base; nucleotides outside the gene matches: 7. The CDR3 nucleotides are TGCGCCAGCCGTGGCGGGAGTGGCCAAGAGACCCAGTACTTC. Translated, it gives CASRGGSGQETQYF.

The chain uses TRBV4-1 and TRBJ2-7, with D possibly being TRBD1 (6 bases). This CDR3 is 17 amino acids long. V dropped 0 bases and J dropped 3 bases, with 18 bases sitting between them. Germline V CDR1 and CDR2: MGHRA, YSYEKL. DNA for the CDR3: TGCGCCAGCAGCCAAGATGGGACCGGGACAAATCTCTACGAGCAGTACTTC. Its protein product is CASSQDGTGTNLYEQYF.

With regard to this clone: Its ends do not fully match the called genes, so a read error is possible. This chain connects TRBV10-1 to TRBJ2-7, with TRBD1 identical over 9 bases. The CDR3 consists of 14 residues. Germline CDR1 WNHNN, CDR2 SYGVQD (reference sequence). CDR3 nucleotides: TGCGCCAGCAGTGAGACAGGGGGCAGGAACGAGCAATACTTC. As protein: CASSETGGRNEQYF.

This chain joins TRBV7-2 and TRBJ1-5; 7 bases are shared with TRBD1. Germline trimming cut 5 bases from V and 11 bases from J; bases unmatched to any gene: 6. In germline, CDR1 is SGHTA, CDR2 FQGNSA. CDR3 length equals 12 residues. Written as DNA, the CDR3 is TGTGCCAGCAGCATCCGGACAGGAGCCCAGCATTTT. Protein product: CASSIRTGAQHF.

The J gene is TRBJ2-7, the V gene TRBV2, with a possible D match to TRBD2 (6 bases). Trimming removed 6 bases from V and 1 base from J, with 13 bases in between. The germline V gene encodes CDR1 SNHLY and CDR2 FYNNEI. The CDR3 loop spans 14 amino acids. CDR3 in DNA: TGTGCCAGCAGAAGGCGGGACCGTTCCTACGAGCAGTACTTC. Amino acid sequence: CASRRRDRSYEQYF.

In its sample, this clone was seen once. This rearrangement joins TRBV5-6 to TRBJ1-6; D remains unclear. CDR1 is SGHDT, CDR2 YYEEEE, per germline. The CDR3 sequence is 16 residues long. V lost 5 bases and J 9 bases, leaving 21 bases between the germline ends. CDR3 sequence: CASRPTAAGSLSPLHF. The CDR3 DNA reads as TGTGCCAGCAGACCTACAGCGGCCGGATCGCTTTCACCCCTCCACTTT.

The genes are TRBV5-5 and TRBJ1-2; no clear D. The CDR3 contains 13 residues. Per germline, CDR1 SGHKS and CDR2 YYEKEE (reference sequence). Trimming stripped 0 bases from V and 8 bases from J, with 11 bases between. CDR3 residues: CASSLGGQGGYTF. DNA for the CDR3: TGTGCCAGCAGCTTGGGAGGGCAAGGGGGCTACACCTTC. Full variable domain (missing parts from reference TRBV5-5 and TRBJ1-2): DAGVTQSPTHLIKTRGQQVTLRCSPISGHKSVSWYQQVLGQGPQFIFQYYEKEERGRGNFPDRFSARQFPNYSSELNVNALLLGDSALYLCASSLGGQGGYTFGSGTRLTVV.

The chain couples TRBV19 to TRBJ2-7; the match to TRBD1 covers 9 bases. V trimming: 5 bases; J trimming: 4 bases; junction bases outside the gene matches: 9. The CDR3 totals 15 residues. Germline CDR1 is LNHDA and CDR2 is SQIVND (reference sequence). CDR3 DNA: TGTGCCAGTAGTTCCCCCCGGGACAGGGTATACGAGCAGTACTTC. Residues: CASSSPRDRVYEQYF. Full variable domain (outside the CDR3, taken from reference TRBV19 and TRBJ2-7): DGGITQSPKYLFRKEGQNVTLSCEQNLNHDAMYWYRQDPGQGLRLIYYSQIVNDFQKGDIAEGYSVSREKKESFPLTVTSAQKNPTAFYLCASSSPRDRVYEQYFGPGTRLTVT.

This chain connects TRBV18 to TRBJ2-7; D may be TRBD1 (6 bases). The CDR3 is 15 amino acids. Germline lookup yields CDR1 KGHSH and CDR2 LQKENI. Trimming took 2 bases from V and 2 from J, leaving 13 bases between them. In DNA, the CDR3 is TGTGCCAGCTCACCAGGGACAAGCCAGCCCTACGAGCAGTACTTC. This sequence encodes CASSPGTSQPYEQYF.

The chain recombines TRBV5-1 with TRBJ2-3; 11 nucleotides align to TRBD2. Germline V gene lookup returns CDR1 SGHRS and CDR2 YFSETQ. J lost 1 base, V lost 4 bases, and 11 bases had no gene match. This CDR3 has 18 amino acids. CDR3 sequence: CASSRGLAEPWGTDTQYF. In DNA form, the CDR3 reads TGCGCCAGCAGCCGGGGACTAGCGGAACCCTGGGGCACAGATACGCAGTATTTT. The entire variable domain, with the rest obtained from reference TRBV5-1 and TRBJ2-3, is as follows: KAGVTQTPRYLIKTRGQQVTLSCSPISGHRSVSWYQQTPGQGLQFLFEYFSETQRNKGNFPGRFSGRQFSNSRSEMNVSTLELGDSALYLCASSRGLAEPWGTDTQYFGPGTRLTVL.

J is TRBJ2-7 and V is TRBV27; TRBD1 matches at 9 bases. After removal of 8 bases from V and 3 bases from J, the junction contained 11 bases not matched to a gene. Germline CDR1 reads MNHEY; CDR2 reads SMNVEV (reference sequence). The CDR3 consists of 15 residues. The CDR3 DNA reads as TGTGCCAGCCGGAATGTAGACAGGGGGGACTACGAGCAGTACTTC. It encodes CASRNVDRGDYEQYF.

The chain couples TRBV5-1 to TRBJ2-5; TRBD2 matches 14 bases. V shed 0 bases and J 2 bases; nucleotides not matched to a gene: 3. In germline, CDR1 is SGHRS, CDR2 YFSETQ. There are 17 residues in the CDR3. The CDR3 coding sequence is TGCGCCAGCAGCTTGGCCGGGACTAGCGGGGGTCAAGAGACCCAGTACTTC. Amino acid sequence: CASSLAGTSGGQETQYF.

This clone was seen a few times. The CDR3 loop is CASSSGQGASLNTEAFF. The CDR3 DNA reads TGCGCCAGCAGCTCCGGACAGGGGGCCTCCTTGAACACTGAAGCTTTCTTT. The chain carries TRBV5-1 and TRBJ1-1; 11 positions agree with TRBD1. J gave up 0 bases and V 3 bases, and 7 bases lay outside the gene matches. Per germline, CDR1 SGHRS and CDR2 YFSETQ. The CDR3 covers 17 residues.

The chain is built from TRBV27 and TRBJ1-1; D might be TRBD1 (6 bases). This CDR3 comprises 14 residues. Germline V gene data show CDR1 as MNHEY and CDR2 as SMNVEV (reference sequence). Trimming removed 2 bases at V and 1 base at J, with 8 bases between. The CDR3 loop reads CASSLRGTNTEAFF. The CDR3 DNA reads TGTGCCAGCAGTTTAAGGGGGACGAACACTGAAGCTTTCTTT.

The chain is built from TRBV2 and TRBJ2-1, with 13 bases fitting TRBD2. The CDR3 is made up of 16 amino acids. V lost 4 bases to trimming and J lost 4 bases; unmatched junction nucleotides: 4. The germline V gene has CDR1 SNHLY and CDR2 FYNNEI. The chain's CDR3 is CASSARTSGRYNEQFF. The CDR3 DNA reads TGTGCCAGCAGTGCCCGGACTAGCGGGAGATACAATGAGCAGTTCTTC.

This clone has more than one count but fewer than ten. This rearrangement joins TRBV11-2 to TRBJ2-3; D possibly corresponds to TRBD2 (5 bases). The CDR3 has 15 amino acids. V shed 3 bases and J shed 6 bases, with 16 bases lying between them. CDR1 is SGHAT and CDR2 is FQNNGV in the germline V gene. CDR3 sequence: CASSFERETADTQYF. CDR3 DNA sequence: TGTGCCAGCAGCTTCGAACGGGAAACTGCCGATACGCAGTATTTT.

J is TRBJ2-1 and V is TRBV28, with 7 bases that match TRBD2. This CDR3 has 16 residues. After removal of 5 bases from V and 3 bases from J, the junction contained 10 bases not matched to a gene. CDR1 is MDHEN, CDR2 SYDVKM, per germline. The CDR3 here is CASSPRLGGGYNEQFF. The CDR3 DNA sequence: TGTGCCAGCAGTCCCCGTTTGGGCGGGGGCTACAATGAGCAGTTCTTC.

The chain uses TRBV7-9 and TRBJ2-3; TRBD2 might be the D (7 bases). Trimming removed 1 base from V and 1 base from J, with 9 bases in between. Germline V CDR1 and CDR2: SEHNR, FQNEAQ (reference sequence). The length of the CDR3 is 15 residues. CDR3 amino acids: CASSLEGGGTDTQYF. For the CDR3, the DNA is TGTGCCAGCAGCTTAGAAGGGGGGGGCACAGATACGCAGTATTTT.

The J gene is TRBJ2-2, the V gene TRBV7-3, with D possibly matching TRBD2 (5 bases). With 1 base removed from V and 1 base from J, the gap between germline ends came to 10 bases. The CDR3 extends over 16 amino acids. Per the germline V gene, CDR1 is SGHTA and CDR2 is FQGTGA. The CDR3: CASSLRGRGNTGELFF. The DNA for the CDR3 is TGTGCCAGCAGCTTAAGAGGCCGGGGGAACACCGGGGAGCTGTTTTTT.

This rearrangement joins TRBV11-3 to TRBJ2-2; TRBD2 agrees at 8 bases. CDR1 and CDR2 (germline): SGHNT, YENEEA. The trim removed 9 bases at V and 7 bases at J, leaving 10 bases unmatched. CDR3 length: 14 amino acids. The CDR3 sequence: CASESREGIGELFF. The CDR3 DNA follows: TGTGCCAGTGAATCACGGGAGGGGATCGGGGAGCTGTTTTTT.

J is TRBJ2-3 and V is TRBV11-3; 7 nucleotides align to TRBD1. Germline CDR1 is SGHNT and CDR2 is YENEEA. Losses at the gene ends were 5 bases for V and 6 bases for J; bases not matched to a gene: 8. This CDR3 spans 14 amino acids. The CDR3 protein is CASSPDRARDTQYF. The CDR3 DNA reads TGTGCCAGCAGCCCAGACAGGGCTCGCGATACGCAGTATTTT.

The rearrangement uses TRBV9 and TRBJ2-2; TRBD2 matches 14 bases. CDR1 and CDR2 (germline): SGDLS, YYNGEE. The J segment lost 5 bases and the V segment lost 0 bases, leaving 6 bases of the junction unmatched. CDR3 size: 18 residues. The CDR3 loop reads CASSVEPTSGRGTGELFF. CDR3 coding DNA: TGTGCCAGCAGCGTAGAACCGACTAGCGGGAGGGGAACCGGGGAGCTGTTTTTT.